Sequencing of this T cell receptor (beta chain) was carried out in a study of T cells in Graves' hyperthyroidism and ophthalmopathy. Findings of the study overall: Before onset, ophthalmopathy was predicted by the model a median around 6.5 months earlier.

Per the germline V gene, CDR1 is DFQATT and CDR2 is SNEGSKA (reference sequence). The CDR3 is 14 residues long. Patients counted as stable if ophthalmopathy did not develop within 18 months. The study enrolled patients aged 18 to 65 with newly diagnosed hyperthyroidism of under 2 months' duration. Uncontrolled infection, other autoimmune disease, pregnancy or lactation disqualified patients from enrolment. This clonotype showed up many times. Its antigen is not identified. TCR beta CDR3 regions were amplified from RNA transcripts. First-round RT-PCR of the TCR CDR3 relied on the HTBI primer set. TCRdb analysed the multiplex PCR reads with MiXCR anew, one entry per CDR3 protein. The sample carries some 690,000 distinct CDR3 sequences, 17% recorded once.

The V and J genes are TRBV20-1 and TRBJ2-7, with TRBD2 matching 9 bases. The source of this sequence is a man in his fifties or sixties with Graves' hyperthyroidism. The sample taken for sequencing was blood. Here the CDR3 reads CSPNVASGTYEQYF. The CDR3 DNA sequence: TGCAGCCCTAACGTGGCTAGCGGGACTTACGAGCAGTACTTC.